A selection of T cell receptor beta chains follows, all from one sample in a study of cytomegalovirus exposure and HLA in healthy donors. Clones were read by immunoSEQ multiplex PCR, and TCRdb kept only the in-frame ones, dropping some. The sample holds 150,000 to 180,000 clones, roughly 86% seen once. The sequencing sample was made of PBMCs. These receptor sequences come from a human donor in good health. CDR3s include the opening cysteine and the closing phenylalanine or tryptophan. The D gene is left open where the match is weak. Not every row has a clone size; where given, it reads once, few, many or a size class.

DNA: TGCGCCAGCAGCTGGACTAGCGGGGGGGCCGGGGAGCTGTTTTTT
CDR3: CASSWTSGGAGELFF
J: TRBJ2-2
length: 15
V: TRBV5-1
D: TRBD2
size: -

DNA: TGTGCCAGCAACGCGGGGGCCGGAGAGACCCAGTACTTC
CDR3: CASNAGAGETQYF
J: TRBJ2-5
length: 13
V: TRBV2
D: -
size: -

DNA: TGTGCCAGCAGCGCGGGACAGGGAAACTATGGCTACACCTTC
CDR3: CASSAGQGNYGYTF
J: TRBJ1-2
length: 14
V: TRBV7-9
D: TRBD1
size: few

DNA: TGCGCCAGCAGCTTGGGAAGCGCCCAAGAGACCCAGTACTTC
CDR3: CASSLGSAQETQYF
J: TRBJ2-5
length: 14
V: TRBV5-1
D: -
size: -

DNA: TGTGCCACCAGCGAACTAGCGGGCTCCTACGAGCAGTACTTC
CDR3: CATSELAGSYEQYF
J: TRBJ2-7
length: 14
V: TRBV15
D: TRBD2
size: -

DNA: TGTGCCACCGCAGGGGACTATAGCAATCAGCCCCAGCATTTT
CDR3: CATAGDYSNQPQHF
J: TRBJ1-5
length: 14
V: TRBV7-8
D: -
size: -

DNA: TGTGCCAGTCTAGCGGGAGATAGGGGGAGCACAGATACGCAGTATTTT
CDR3: CASLAGDRGSTDTQYF
J: TRBJ2-3
length: 16
V: TRBV2
D: TRBD2
size: -

DNA: TGTGCCAGCAGTACCGGGACAGATAACACCGGGGAGCTGTTTTTT
CDR3: CASSTGTDNTGELFF
J: TRBJ2-2
length: 15
V: TRBV6-6
D: TRBD1
size: once

DNA: TGCGCCAGCAGCCCCGGGACAGAAAGCACAGATACGCAGTATTTT
CDR3: CASSPGTESTDTQYF
J: TRBJ2-3
length: 15
V: TRBV4-1
D: TRBD1
size: -

DNA: TGTGCCATCAGTGAGTCCGACGGGTTGGATGGCTACACCTTC
CDR3: CAISESDGLDGYTF
J: TRBJ1-2
length: 14
V: TRBV10-3
D: -
size: -

DNA: TGTGCCAGCAGCTTGGGGAGGGTTGGCTACACCTTC
CDR3: CASSLGRVGYTF
J: TRBJ1-2
length: 12
V: TRBV7-2
D: -
size: -

DNA: TGTGCCACCAGCAGAGTCTTAGTTAGACAGGGGGCACACGAGCAGTACTTC
CDR3: CATSRVLVRQGAHEQYF
J: TRBJ2-7
length: 17
V: TRBV15
D: TRBD1
size: -

DNA: TGTGCCAGCAGCATCGGACAGGGGGCCCGCTTC
CDR3: CASSIGQGARF
J: TRBJ2-7
length: 11
V: TRBV7-9
D: TRBD1
size: -

DNA: TGCAGCGTTGGACGTGGGACACCATCCACCGGGGAGCTGTTTTTT
CDR3: CSVGRGTPSTGELFF
J: TRBJ2-2
length: 15
V: TRBV29-1
D: -
size: -

DNA: TGTGCCAGCAGTGATTTTGAGAGAGATGAGCAGTTCTTC
CDR3: CASSDFERDEQFF
J: TRBJ2-1
length: 13
V: TRBV2
D: -
size: -

DNA: TGTGCCACCAGCAGAGATGACAGCTTACAGGGCTACACCTTC
CDR3: CATSRDDSLQGYTF
J: TRBJ1-2
length: 14
V: TRBV15
D: -
size: -

DNA: TGTGCCATCAGTGAGCACGGGACAGCCAAAGATACGCAGTATTTT
CDR3: CAISEHGTAKDTQYF
J: TRBJ2-3
length: 15
V: TRBV10-3
D: TRBD1
size: -

DNA: TGTGCCAGCAGCCAATTCTCTAGCGGGAGTTACACCGGGGAGCTGTTTTTT
CDR3: CASSQFSSGSYTGELFF
J: TRBJ2-2
length: 17
V: TRBV14
D: TRBD2
size: -

DNA: TGTGCCAGCAGCAAATCTGATGTGGGGGGGCCCCAGCATTTT
CDR3: CASSKSDVGGPQHF
J: TRBJ1-5
length: 14
V: TRBV5-5
D: -
size: -

DNA: TGTGCCAGCAGCTTGCAAACAGGGGGCGGGTATGGCTACACCTTC
CDR3: CASSLQTGGGYGYTF
J: TRBJ1-2
length: 15
V: TRBV5-5
D: TRBD1
size: -

DNA: TGTGCCACCAGCCCTCGTAGGGGGAGCACTGAAGCTTTCTTT
CDR3: CATSPRRGSTEAFF
J: TRBJ1-1
length: 14
V: TRBV15
D: -
size: -

DNA: TGCAGCGTTGGGACTTCCCTGGAGTCACCCCTCCACTTT
CDR3: CSVGTSLESPLHF
J: TRBJ1-6
length: 13
V: TRBV29-1
D: -
size: -

DNA: TGTGCCAGCAGCCAAGACTGGCAAACCTACGAGCAGTACTTC
CDR3: CASSQDWQTYEQYF
J: TRBJ2-7
length: 14
V: TRBV27
D: -
size: -

DNA: TGTGCCAGCAGTGGTAACGGCTACGAGCAGTACTTC
CDR3: CASSGNGYEQYF
J: TRBJ2-7
length: 12
V: TRBV6-1
D: -
size: few

DNA: TGTGCCATCAGGTCCACAGGGGACACTGAAGCTTTCTTT
CDR3: CAIRSTGDTEAFF
J: TRBJ1-1
length: 13
V: TRBV10-3
D: TRBD1
size: -

DNA: TGTGCCAGCAGGGCCGGGACTAGCAGCTACAATGAGCAGTTCTTC
CDR3: CASRAGTSSYNEQFF
J: TRBJ2-1
length: 15
V: TRBV2
D: TRBD2
size: -

DNA: TGTGCCAGCAGCCCCAGTACGGGGTCAGATACGCAGTATTTT
CDR3: CASSPSTGSDTQYF
J: TRBJ2-3
length: 14
V: TRBV7-6
D: -
size: -

DNA: TGCGCCAGCAGCAGTAGCGGGGGGGCATATACGCAGTATTTT
CDR3: CASSSSGGAYTQYF
J: TRBJ2-3
length: 14
V: TRBV5-1
D: TRBD2
size: -

DNA: TGTGCCACCAGCAGAGCGGGAGCCACGTACCGGGAGACCCAGTACTTC
CDR3: CATSRAGATYRETQYF
J: TRBJ2-5
length: 16
V: TRBV15
D: -
size: -

DNA: TGTGCCAGTAGCCCTCGCGCGGCGTCCGAGCAGTACTTC
CDR3: CASSPRAASEQYF
J: TRBJ2-7
length: 13
V: TRBV19
D: -
size: -

DNA: TGTGCCAGCAGAACTAGCGGGGGTCATGAGCAGTTCTTC
CDR3: CASRTSGGHEQFF
J: TRBJ2-1
length: 13
V: TRBV25-1
D: TRBD2
size: once

DNA: TGTGCCAGTCAAAAGATGGGGGCTCCCTATGGCTACACCTTC
CDR3: CASQKMGAPYGYTF
J: TRBJ1-2
length: 14
V: TRBV27
D: -
size: -

DNA: TGTGCCAGCAGCCCGATGGACAGGGTAACTGAAGCTTTCTTT
CDR3: CASSPMDRVTEAFF
J: TRBJ1-1
length: 14
V: TRBV7-3
D: TRBD1
size: -